This T cell receptor (beta chain) was found in a study of T cells after posttransplantation cyclophosphamide. With V trimmed by 4 bases and J by 7 bases, 6 bases remained unmatched. The CDR3 covers 16 residues. Looked up from germline, CDR1 is SGDLS and CDR2 is YYNGEE. Only in-frame clones appear in the TCRdb table, and some are missing; sequencing was by immunoSEQ multiplex PCR. Among some 33,000 clones listed, roughly nine tenths were seen once. Cells defined as naive were viable CD3+CD4+ or CD3+CD8+ and CCR7+CD45RA+CD45RO-CD95-CD27+CD28+. What was sequenced was naive CD4+ T cells sorted from blood. The chain is built from TRBV9 and TRBJ2-1, with TRBD2 identical over 15 bases. This clonotype was obtained from a man aged 25-45 years in good health and a related stem cell transplant donor. CDR3 residues: CASSTRTSGGVNEQFF. In nucleotides, the CDR3 is TGTGCCAGCAGCACGCGGACTAGCGGGGGGGTGAATGAGCAGTTCTTC.